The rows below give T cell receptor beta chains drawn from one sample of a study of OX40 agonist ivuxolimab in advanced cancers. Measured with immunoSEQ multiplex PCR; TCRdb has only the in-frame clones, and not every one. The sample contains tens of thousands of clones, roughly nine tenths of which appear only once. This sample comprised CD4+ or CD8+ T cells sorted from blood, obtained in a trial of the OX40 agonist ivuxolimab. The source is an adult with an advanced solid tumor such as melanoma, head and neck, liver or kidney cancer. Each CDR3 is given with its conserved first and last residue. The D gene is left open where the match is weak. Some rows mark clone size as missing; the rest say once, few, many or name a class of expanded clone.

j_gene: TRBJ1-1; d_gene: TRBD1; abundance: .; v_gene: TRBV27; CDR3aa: CASSLSGQGGGTEAFF; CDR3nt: TGTGCCAGCAGTTTATCTGGACAGGGAGGGGGCACTGAAGCTTTCTTT
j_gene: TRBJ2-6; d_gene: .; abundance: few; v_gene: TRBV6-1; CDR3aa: CASSEARSGANVLTF; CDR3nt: TGTGCCAGCAGTGAAGCCAGGTCTGGGGCCAACGTCCTGACTTTC
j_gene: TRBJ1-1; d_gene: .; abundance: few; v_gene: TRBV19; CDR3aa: CASSETANTEAFF; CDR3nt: TGTGCCAGTAGTGAGACGGCGAACACTGAAGCTTTCTTT
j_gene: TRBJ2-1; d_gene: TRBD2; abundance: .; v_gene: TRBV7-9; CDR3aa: CASSRGGRGNEQFF; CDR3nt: TGTGCCAGCAGCCGCGGGGGGCGAGGCAATGAGCAGTTCTTC
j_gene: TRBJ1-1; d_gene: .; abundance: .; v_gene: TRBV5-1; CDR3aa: CASSYPGPLAFF; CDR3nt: TGCGCCAGCAGCTACCCGGGACCTCTAGCTTTCTTT
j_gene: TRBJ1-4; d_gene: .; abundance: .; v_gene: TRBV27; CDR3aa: CASSLLSGLNEKLFF; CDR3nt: TGTGCCAGCAGTCTCCTCAGCGGCCTGAATGAAAAACTGTTTTTT
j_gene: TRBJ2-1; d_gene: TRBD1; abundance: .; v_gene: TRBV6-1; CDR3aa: CASSIEGAHGNEQFF; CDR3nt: TGTGCCAGCAGCATTGAGGGGGCTCATGGCAATGAGCAGTTCTTC
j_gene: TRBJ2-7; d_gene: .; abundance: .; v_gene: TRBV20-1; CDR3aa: CSAPRLDVLYF; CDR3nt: TGCAGTGCCCCGAGACTAGACGTGCTGTACTTC
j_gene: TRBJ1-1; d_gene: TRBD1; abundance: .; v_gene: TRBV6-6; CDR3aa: CASSYTGQSEAFF; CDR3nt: TGTGCCAGCAGTTACACGGGACAGTCTGAAGCTTTCTTT
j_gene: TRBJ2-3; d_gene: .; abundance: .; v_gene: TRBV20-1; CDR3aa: CSARVGDTQYF; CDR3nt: TGCAGTGCTCGTGTCGGAGATACGCAGTATTTT
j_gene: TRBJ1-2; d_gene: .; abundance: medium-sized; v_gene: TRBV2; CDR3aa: CASSERGPNYGYTF; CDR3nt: TGTGCCAGCAGTGAGAGGGGTCCTAACTATGGCTACACCTTC
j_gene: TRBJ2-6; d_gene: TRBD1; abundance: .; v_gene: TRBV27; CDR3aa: CASSRLRTGSSGANVLTF; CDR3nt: TGTGCCAGCAGCCGTCTAAGGACAGGGTCGTCTGGGGCCAACGTCCTGACTTTC
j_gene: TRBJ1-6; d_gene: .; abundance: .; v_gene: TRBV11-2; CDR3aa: CASSLGPELHF; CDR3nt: TGTGCCAGCAGCTTAGGTCCAGAGCTCCACTTT
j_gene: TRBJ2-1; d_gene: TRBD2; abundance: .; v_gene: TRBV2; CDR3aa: CASRRSSGAYNEQFF; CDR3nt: TGTGCCTCCCGGAGAAGTAGCGGGGCCTACAATGAGCAGTTCTTC
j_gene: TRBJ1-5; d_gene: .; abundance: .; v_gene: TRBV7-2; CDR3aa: CASSTRNQPQHF; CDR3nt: TGTGCCAGCAGCACCAGGAATCAGCCCCAGCATTTT
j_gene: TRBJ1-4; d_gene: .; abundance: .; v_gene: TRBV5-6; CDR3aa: CASSFAGALEKLFF; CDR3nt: TGTGCCAGCAGCTTTGCGGGGGCGCTGGAAAAACTGTTTTTT
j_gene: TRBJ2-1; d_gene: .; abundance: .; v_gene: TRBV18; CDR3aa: CASSPFSGPYNEQFF; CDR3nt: TGTGCCAGCTCACCTTTCAGCGGACCCTACAATGAGCAGTTCTTC
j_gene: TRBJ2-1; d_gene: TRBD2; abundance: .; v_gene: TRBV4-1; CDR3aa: CASSQTGLAGVQNEREQFF; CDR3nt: TGCGCCAGCAGCCAAACGGGACTAGCGGGAGTTCAGAACGAGAGGGAGCAGTTCTTC
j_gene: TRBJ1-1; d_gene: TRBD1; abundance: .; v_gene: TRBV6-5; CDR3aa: CASSRGQGNTEAFF; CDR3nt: TGTGCCAGCAGTCGTGGACAGGGGAACACTGAAGCTTTCTTT
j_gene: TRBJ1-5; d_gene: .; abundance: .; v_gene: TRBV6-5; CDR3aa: CASSPGGGQPQHF; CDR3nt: TGTGCCAGCAGCCCTGGGGGGGGTCAGCCCCAGCATTTT
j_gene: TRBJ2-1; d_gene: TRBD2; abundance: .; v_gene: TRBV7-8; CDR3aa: CASSHLLAGGNEQFF; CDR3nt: TGTGCCAGCAGTCATCTACTAGCGGGAGGGAATGAGCAGTTCTTC
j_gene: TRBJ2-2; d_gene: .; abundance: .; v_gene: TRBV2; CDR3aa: CARRAGYEPVGELFF; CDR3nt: TGTGCCAGGAGGGCAGGATACGAACCGGTCGGGGAGCTGTTTTTT
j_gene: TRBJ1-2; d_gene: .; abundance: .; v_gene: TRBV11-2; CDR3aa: CASSLTSSYGYTF; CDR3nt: TGTGCCAGCAGCTTAACTTCTAGCTATGGCTACACCTTC
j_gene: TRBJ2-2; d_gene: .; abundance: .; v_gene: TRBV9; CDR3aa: CASSSRGGTGELFF; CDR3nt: TGTGCCAGCAGCTCCAGGGGGGGCACCGGGGAGCTGTTTTTT
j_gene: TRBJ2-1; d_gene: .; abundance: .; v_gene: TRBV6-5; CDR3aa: CASSYRGDVEFF; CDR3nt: TGTGCCAGCAGTTACAGGGGGGACGTTGAGTTCTTC
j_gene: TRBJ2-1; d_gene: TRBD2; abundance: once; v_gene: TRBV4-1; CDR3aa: CASSQDGSGAYNEQFF; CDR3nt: TGCGCCAGCAGCCAAGATGGGAGCGGGGCCTACAATGAGCAGTTCTTC
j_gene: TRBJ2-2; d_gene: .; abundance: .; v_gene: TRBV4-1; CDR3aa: CASSQGGAGTGELFF; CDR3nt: TGCGCCAGCAGCCAAGGAGGCGCGGGCACCGGGGAGCTGTTTTTT
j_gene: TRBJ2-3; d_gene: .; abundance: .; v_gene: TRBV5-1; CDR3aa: CASSVSGSTDTQYF; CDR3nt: TGCGCCAGCAGTGTAAGCGGGAGCACAGATACGCAGTATTTT
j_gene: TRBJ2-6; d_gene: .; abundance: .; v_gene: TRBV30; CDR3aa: CANEGSGANVLTF; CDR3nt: TGTGCCAACGAGGGCTCTGGGGCCAACGTCCTGACTTTC
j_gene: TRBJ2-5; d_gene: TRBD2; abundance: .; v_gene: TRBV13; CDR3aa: CASSGTSGAGRETQYF; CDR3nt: TGTGCCAGCTCGGGGACTAGCGGGGCCGGTCGGGAGACCCAGTACTTC
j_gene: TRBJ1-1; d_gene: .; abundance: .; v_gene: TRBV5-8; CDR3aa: CASSSRTNWGMNTEAFF; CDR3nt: TGTGCCAGCAGCTCACGGACGAACTGGGGGATGAACACTGAAGCTTTCTTT
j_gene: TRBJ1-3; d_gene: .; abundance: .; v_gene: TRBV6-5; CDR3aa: CASSSFTGNTIYF; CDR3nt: TGTGCCAGCAGTTCGTTCACTGGAAACACCATATATTTT
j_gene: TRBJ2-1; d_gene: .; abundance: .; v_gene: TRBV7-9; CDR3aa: CASSLALALSYNEQFF; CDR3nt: TGTGCCAGCAGCTTAGCCCTAGCGCTTTCCTACAATGAGCAGTTCTTC
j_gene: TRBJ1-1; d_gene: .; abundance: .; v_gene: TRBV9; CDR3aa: CASSPGGGVTEAFF; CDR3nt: TGTGCCAGCAGCCCAGGTGGAGGAGTCACTGAAGCTTTCTTT
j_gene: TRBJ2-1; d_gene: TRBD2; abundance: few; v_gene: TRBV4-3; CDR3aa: CASSQKPSGAYNEQFF; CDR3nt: TGCGCCAGCAGCCAGAAGCCTAGCGGCGCCTACAATGAGCAGTTCTTC
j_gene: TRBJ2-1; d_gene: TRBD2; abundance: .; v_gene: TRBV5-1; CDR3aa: CASSPFETSENNEQFF; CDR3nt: TGCGCCAGCAGCCCCTTTGAGACTAGCGAGAACAATGAGCAGTTCTTC
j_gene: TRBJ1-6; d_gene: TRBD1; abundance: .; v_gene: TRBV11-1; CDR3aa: CASSLLRGQLNSPLHF; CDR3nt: TGTGCCAGCAGCCTGCTCAGGGGACAGCTTAATTCACCCCTCCACTTT
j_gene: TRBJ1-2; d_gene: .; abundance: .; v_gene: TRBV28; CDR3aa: CASNQGTAYGYTF; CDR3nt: TGTGCCAGCAACCAAGGGACGGCCTATGGCTACACCTTC
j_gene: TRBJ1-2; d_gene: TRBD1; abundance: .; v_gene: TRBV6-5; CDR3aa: CASSPSQGDGYTF; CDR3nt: TGTGCCAGCAGTCCATCTCAGGGGGATGGCTACACCTTC
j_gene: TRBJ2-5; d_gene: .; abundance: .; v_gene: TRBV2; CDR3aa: CASFRGQETQYF; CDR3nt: TGTGCCAGCTTTCGGGGCCAAGAGACCCAGTACTTC
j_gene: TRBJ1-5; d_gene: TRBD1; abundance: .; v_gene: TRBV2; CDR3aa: CASRADLQGAGQPQHF; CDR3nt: TGTGCCAGCAGAGCCGACTTACAGGGGGCAGGACAGCCCCAGCATTTT
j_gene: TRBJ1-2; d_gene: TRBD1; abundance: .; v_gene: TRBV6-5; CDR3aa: CASSYSRQGGFGGYTF; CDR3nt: TGTGCCAGCAGTTACTCGAGACAGGGGGGCTTCGGAGGCTACACCTTC
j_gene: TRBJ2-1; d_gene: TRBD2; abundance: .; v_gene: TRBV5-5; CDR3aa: CASSRTSNEQFF; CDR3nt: TGTGCCAGCAGCCGGACTAGCAATGAGCAGTTCTTC
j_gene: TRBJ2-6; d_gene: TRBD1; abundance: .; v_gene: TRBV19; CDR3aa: CASSIAWTGFTGANVLTF; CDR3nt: TGTGCCAGTAGTATAGCCTGGACAGGATTTACTGGGGCCAACGTCCTGACTTTC
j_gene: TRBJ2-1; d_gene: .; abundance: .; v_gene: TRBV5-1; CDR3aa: CASSPPQIGVPNNEQFF; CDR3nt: TGCGCCAGCAGCCCACCACAGATAGGGGTCCCTAACAATGAGCAGTTCTTC
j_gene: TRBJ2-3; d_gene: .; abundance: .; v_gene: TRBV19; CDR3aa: CASSIEEAGTFTDTQYF; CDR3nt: TGTGCCAGTAGTATAGAGGAAGCGGGGACATTCACAGATACGCAGTATTTT
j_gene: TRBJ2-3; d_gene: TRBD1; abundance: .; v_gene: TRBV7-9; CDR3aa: CASSSGQGHTDTQYF; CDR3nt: TGTGCCAGCAGCTCGGGACAGGGACACACAGATACGCAGTATTTT
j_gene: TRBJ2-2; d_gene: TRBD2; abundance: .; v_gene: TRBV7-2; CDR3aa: CASSLSGTAGELFF; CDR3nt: TGTGCCAGCAGTCTTAGCGGGACGGCCGGGGAGCTGTTTTTT
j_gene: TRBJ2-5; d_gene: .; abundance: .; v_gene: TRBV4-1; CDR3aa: CASSQVGGQETQYF; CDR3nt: TGCGCCAGCAGCCAAGTCGGGGGCCAAGAGACCCAGTACTTC
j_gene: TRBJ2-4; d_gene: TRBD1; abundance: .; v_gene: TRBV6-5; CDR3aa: CASSTWTGHKNIQYF; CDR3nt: TGTGCCAGCAGTACGTGGACAGGTCACAAAAACATTCAGTACTTC
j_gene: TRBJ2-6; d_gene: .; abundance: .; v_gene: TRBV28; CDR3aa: CASSSDSYSGANVLTF; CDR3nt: TGTGCCAGCAGTTCCGACAGTTACTCTGGGGCCAACGTCCTGACTTTC